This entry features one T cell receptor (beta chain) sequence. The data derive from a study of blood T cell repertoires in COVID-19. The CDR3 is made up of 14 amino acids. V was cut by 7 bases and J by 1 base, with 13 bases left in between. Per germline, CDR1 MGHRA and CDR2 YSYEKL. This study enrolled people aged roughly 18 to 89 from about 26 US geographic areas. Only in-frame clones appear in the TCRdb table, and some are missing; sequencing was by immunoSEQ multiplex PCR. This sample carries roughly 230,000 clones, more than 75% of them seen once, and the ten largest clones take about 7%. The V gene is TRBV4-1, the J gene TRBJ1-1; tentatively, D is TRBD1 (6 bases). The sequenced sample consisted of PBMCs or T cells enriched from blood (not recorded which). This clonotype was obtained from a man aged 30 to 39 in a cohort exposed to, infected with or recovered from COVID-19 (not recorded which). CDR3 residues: CASKGGRGNTEAFF. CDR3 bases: TGCGCCAGCAAAGGAGGCAGGGGGAACACTGAAGCTTTCTTT.